These 29 T cell receptor beta chains share one sample of origin, sequenced in a study of T cell responses to AZD1222 COVID-19 vaccine. Assay: immunoSEQ multiplex PCR; the TCRdb copy retains only in-frame clones and omits some. Of about 99,000 clones listed, roughly nine tenths are singletons. The specimen was peripheral blood, collected on day 0 of AZD1222 vaccination. The source of these receptors is an adult in good health.

Only one count was recorded for this clone. The gene calls are TRBV4-1 and TRBJ1-1; D gene uncertain. The CDR3 totals 14 residues. The V gene lost 0 bases and the J gene lost 4 bases, with 9 bases spanning the gap. Germline values: CDR1 MGHRA, CDR2 YSYEKL. The CDR3 is CASSQEPGPTEAFF. CDR3 nucleotide sequence: TGCGCCAGCAGCCAAGAGCCGGGCCCCACTGAAGCTTTCTTT.

CDR3 residues: CASSPSLGRPMNTEAFF. DNA of the CDR3: TGTGCCAGCTCACCTTCGCTCGGGAGACCGATGAACACTGAAGCTTTCTTT. The genes are TRBV18 and TRBJ1-1; D is unresolved. The V end lost 3 bases, the J end lost 0 bases, and 17 bases lay between the germline ends. Germline CDR1 reads KGHSH; CDR2 reads LQKENI. The CDR3 covers 17 residues.

The V and J genes are TRBV28 and TRBJ2-3; the D gene is possibly TRBD1 (6 bases). Trimming took off 8 bases at V and 3 bases at J, with 12 bases between the two ends. This CDR3 spans 13 amino acids. Germline CDR1 is MDHEN and CDR2 is SYDVKM. DNA for the CDR3: TGTGCCAGCGGGTTTAGGGGGACAGATACGCAGTATTTT. It codes for CASGFRGTDTQYF.

The chain uses TRBV28 and TRBJ1-6; maybe TRBD1 (6 bases). The germline V and J ends were trimmed by 6 bases and 6 bases, with 21 bases remaining between them. Per germline, CDR1 MDHEN and CDR2 SYDVKM. The CDR3 loop spans 17 amino acids. In nucleotides, the CDR3 is TGTGCCAGCAGCCAGACGGTGGGGGGCAGAACTAATTCACCCCTCCACTTT. It specifies CASSQTVGGRTNSPLHF.

CDR3 in DNA: TGCGCCAGCAGCCAAGGGATAGCCTTGAACTCCTACGAGCAGTACTTC. Translation: CASSQGIALNSYEQYF. The V gene is TRBV4-3, the J gene TRBJ2-7; D not certain. This CDR3 has 16 residues. V was cut by 1 base and J by 0 bases, with 13 bases left in between. The germline V gene has CDR1 LGHNA and CDR2 YSLEER.

V is TRBV11-2 and J is TRBJ2-1; D not certain. Germline V gene lookup returns CDR1 SGHAT and CDR2 FQNNGV. This CDR3 contains 13 residues. V gave up 1 base and J gave up 9 bases, with 10 bases separating them. CDR3 DNA sequence: TGTGCCAGCAGCTTAGGGTCTTTGACTGAGCAGTTCTTC. It is translated as CASSLGSLTEQFF.

This rearrangement joins TRBV5-8 to TRBJ2-7; the match to TRBD2 covers 8 bases. The V gene end was trimmed by 4 bases and the J gene end by 5 bases; junction bases not matched to a gene: 11. This CDR3 is built from 15 residues. Germline V lookup: CDR1 SGHTS, CDR2 YDEGEE. The CDR3 nucleotides are TGTGCCAGCAGCCAACTCGGCGGGAGGCCCCACGAGCAGTACTTC. This encodes CASSQLGGRPHEQYF.

The chain combines TRBV19 with TRBJ1-2; D may be TRBD1 (5 bases). The V gene's germline CDR1 is LNHDA and CDR2 SQIVND (reference sequence). Trimming cost V 4 bases and J 2 bases, with 14 bases left between them. This CDR3 spans 15 amino acids. The DNA of the CDR3 is TGTGCCAGTAGTAACTATCAGGGTTCAAACTATGGCTACACCTTC. This translates into CASSNYQGSNYGYTF.

The chain is built from TRBV19 and TRBJ2-7, with D possibly called TRBD1 or TRBD2 (5 bases each). The CDR3 runs to 14 residues. Germline CDR1 LNHDA, CDR2 SQIVND (reference sequence). The V and J ends lost 1 base and 10 bases respectively, with 17 bases between them. This CDR3 is CASSIGSNEGSQYF. CDR3 sequence (DNA): TGTGCCAGTAGTATAGGGAGTAACGAGGGGTCTCAGTACTTC.

The chain combines TRBV28 with TRBJ1-5, with D uncertain. V lost 7 bases to trimming and J lost 5 bases, with 18 bases between them. Germline CDR1 is MDHEN and CDR2 is SYDVKM. The CDR3 runs to 15 residues. Here the CDR3 reads CASTMGTLRDQPQHF. In DNA, the CDR3 is TGTGCCAGCACGATGGGCACCCTGAGAGATCAGCCCCAGCATTTT.

The genes are TRBV2 and TRBJ2-1; D ambiguous. The CDR3 is 12 residues long. Trimming pared 3 bases from V and 8 bases from J, leaving 8 bases between. Germline V lookup: CDR1 SNHLY, CDR2 FYNNEI. This CDR3 is CASSDGSHEQFF. In DNA, the CDR3 is TGTGCCAGCAGTGACGGTAGCCATGAGCAGTTCTTC. Drawing the rest from reference TRBV2 and TRBJ2-1, the complete variable domain is EPEVTQTPSHQVTQMGQEVILRCVPISNHLYFYWYRQILGQKVEFLVSFYNNEISEKSEIFDDQFSVERPDGSNFTLKIRSTKLEDSAMYFCASSDGSHEQFFGPGTRLTVL.

The chain combines TRBV4-1 with TRBJ1-4; D unresolved. Trimming pared 5 bases from V and 0 bases from J, leaving 7 bases between. The CDR3 is 14 residues long. Germline V gene sequence: CDR1 MGHRA, CDR2 YSYEKL. This CDR3 reads CASSLHPTNEKLFF. The DNA for the CDR3 is TGCGCCAGCAGCTTACATCCAACTAATGAAAAACTGTTTTTT.

The chain is built from TRBV28 and TRBJ2-7; D possibly corresponds to TRBD2 (6 bases). Germline V CDR1 and CDR2: MDHEN, SYDVKM. CDR3 length: 15 amino acids. V was clipped by 6 bases and J by 7 bases, with 22 bases between them. CDR3 amino acids: CASRDPGTPSGEQYF. The CDR3 DNA follows: TGTGCCAGCAGGGATCCCGGGACTCCCTCGGGTGAGCAGTACTTC.

This clone was recorded only once. This chain links TRBV20-1 with TRBJ2-1, with D perhaps TRBD1 (6 bases). With 6 bases removed from V and 7 bases from J, the gap between germline ends came to 10 bases. The CDR3 extends over 11 amino acids. CDR1 DFQATT and CDR2 SNEGSKA come from the germline V gene (reference sequence). CDR3 sequence: CSATRGNEQFF. CDR3 DNA: TGCAGTGCAACTAGGGGGAATGAGCAGTTCTTC.

The CDR3 loop reads CASQPLAGGYNEQFF. CDR3 nucleotide sequence: TGTGCCAGCCAACCACTAGCGGGAGGGTACAATGAGCAGTTCTTC. The genes are TRBV7-8 and TRBJ2-1; TRBD2 matches 13 bases. Germline trimming cut 8 bases from V and 4 bases from J; bases unmatched to any gene: 5. Germline values: CDR1 SGHVS, CDR2 FQNEAQ. This CDR3 region has 15 residues. The full variable domain, in which reference TRBV7-8 and TRBJ2-1 provide the parts outside the CDR3, is GAGVSQSPRYKVAKRGQDVALRCDPISGHVSLFWYQQALGQGPEFLTYFQNEAQLDKSGLPSDRFFAERPEGSVSTLKIQRTQQEDSAVYLCASQPLAGGYNEQFFGPGTRLTVL.

The chain combines TRBV4-2 with TRBJ2-5; 10 positions agree with TRBD2. V trimming: 0 bases; J trimming: 3 bases; junction bases outside the gene matches: 1. The CDR3 totals 15 residues. Germline V lookup: CDR1 LGHNA, CDR2 YNFKEQ. Written as DNA, the CDR3 is TGTGCCAGCAGCCAAGATGGGACTAGCGAAGAGACCCAGTACTTC. Encoded protein: CASSQDGTSEETQYF.

The chain carries TRBV5-1 and TRBJ2-7; the match to TRBD2 covers 7 bases. With 4 bases clipped from V and 7 bases from J, the junction kept 14 bases outside the gene matches. The CDR3 loop spans 15 amino acids. CDR1 SGHRS and CDR2 YFSETQ come from the germline V gene. CDR3 residues: CASSRGGPPKVEQYF. DNA for the CDR3: TGCGCCAGCAGCAGGGGAGGGCCCCCTAAAGTTGAGCAGTACTTC.

The chain is built from TRBV7-9 and TRBJ2-1, with TRBD2 matching 9 bases. V trimming: 1 base; J trimming: 9 bases; junction bases outside the gene matches: 7. Germline CDR1 is SEHNR and CDR2 is FQNEAQ (reference sequence). The CDR3 is 15 residues long. The CDR3: CASSLDSGRFLEQFF. CDR3 DNA sequence: TGTGCCAGCAGCTTAGATAGCGGGAGATTCCTTGAGCAGTTCTTC.

The chain recombines TRBV20-1 with TRBJ2-1; weak D call: TRBD2 (6 bases). CDR1 is DFQATT and CDR2 is SNEGSKA in the germline V gene (reference sequence). V was pared by 3 bases and J by 7 bases, with 13 bases between. There are 13 residues in the CDR3. The CDR3 is CSASSGSLNEQFF. DNA for the CDR3: TGCAGTGCTAGTAGCGGAAGTTTAAATGAGCAGTTCTTC.

This clone appeared once. The chain uses TRBV11-2 and TRBJ2-3; 7 bases fit TRBD2. This CDR3 comprises 16 residues. Germline CDR1 reads SGHAT; CDR2 reads FQNNGV. V dropped 2 bases and J dropped 1; count of bases not matched to a gene: 6. The CDR3 nucleotides are TGTGCCAGCAGCTTACCCAGAGCGGGGCGCACAGATACGCAGTATTTT. Its translation is CASSLPRAGRTDTQYF.

This chain joins TRBV18 and TRBJ2-4; D gene uncertain. Germline CDR1 reads KGHSH; CDR2 reads LQKENI. CDR3 length equals 13 residues. V shed 0 bases and J shed 6 bases, with 6 bases lying between them. The CDR3 bases are TGTGCCAGCTCACCACCGGCGGTAAACATTCAGTACTTC. As protein: CASSPPAVNIQYF.

CDR3 sequence reads: CASNPESGAVYEQYF. The CDR3 DNA sequence: TGTGCCAGCAACCCCGAGTCCGGGGCGGTCTACGAGCAGTACTTC. The rearrangement links TRBV6-5 to TRBJ2-7, with D tentatively TRBD1 or TRBD2 (5 bases each). The germline gives CDR1 MNHEY, CDR2 SVGAGI. Trimming pared 7 bases from V and 3 bases from J, leaving 19 bases between. The CDR3 is 15 residues long.

The J gene is TRBJ1-1, the V gene TRBV25-1, with a possible D match to TRBD1 (5 bases). Trimming pared 4 bases from V and 6 bases from J, leaving 15 bases between. The germline V gene encodes CDR1 MGHDK and CDR2 SYGVNS. This CDR3 has 14 amino acids. CDR3 amino acids: CASSAKDRGPEAFF. CDR3 DNA sequence: TGTGCCAGCAGTGCAAAGGATAGGGGCCCTGAAGCTTTCTTT.

The rearrangement uses TRBV11-2 and TRBJ2-1; TRBD2 might be the D (6 bases). Germline lookup yields CDR1 SGHAT and CDR2 FQNNGV. The CDR3 has 15 amino acids. Trimming took off 5 bases at V and 5 bases at J, with 16 bases between the two ends. The CDR3 DNA is TGTGCCAGCAGCCTACTAGCTGTGAGAAACAATGAGCAGTTCTTC. Its translation is CASSLLAVRNNEQFF.

The chain links TRBV28 to TRBJ1-5, with D possibly TRBD1 on 5 matching bases. There are 14 residues in the CDR3. The germline V gene has CDR1 MDHEN and CDR2 SYDVKM. Trimming stripped 1 base from V and 10 bases from J, with 14 bases between. The CDR3 here is CASSLSRASFPQHF. CDR3 coding DNA: TGTGCCAGCAGTTTATCCAGGGCAAGTTTCCCCCAGCATTTT. Looking up the rest from reference TRBV28 and TRBJ1-5 gives the full variable domain: DVKVTQSSRYLVKRTGEKVFLECVQDMDHENMFWYRQDPGLGLRLIYFSYDVKMKEKGDIPEGYSVSREKKERFSLILESASTNQTSMYLCASSLSRASFPQHFGDGTRLSIL.

The chain recombines TRBV5-4 with TRBJ2-3, with TRBD1 matching over 7 bases. With V trimmed by 4 bases and J by 2 bases, 10 bases remained unmatched. The CDR3 loop spans 16 amino acids. Germline V gene lookup returns CDR1 SGHNT and CDR2 YYREEE (reference sequence). CDR3 amino acids: CASSHQQGVTTDTQYF. The CDR3 nucleotides read TGTGCCAGCAGCCACCAGCAGGGGGTTACCACAGATACGCAGTATTTT.

The J gene is TRBJ1-1, the V gene TRBV19; possibly TRBD1 for D (6 bases). The CDR3 totals 13 residues. CDR1 is LNHDA and CDR2 is SQIVND in the germline V gene (reference sequence). V shed 2 bases and J shed 5 bases, with 9 bases lying between them. DNA for the CDR3: TGTGCCAGTAGTATAAACAGGGCGACTGAAGCTTTCTTT. This translates into CASSINRATEAFF.

V usage is TRBV29-1 and J usage is TRBJ2-5; 7 nucleotides match TRBD1. This CDR3 region has 12 residues. The V gene end was trimmed by 5 bases and the J gene end by 5 bases; junction bases not matched to a gene: 5. From germline, CDR1 is SQVTM and CDR2 ANQGSEA. CDR3 region: CSVRGGGETQYF. DNA of the CDR3: TGCAGCGTTAGAGGGGGCGGGGAGACCCAGTACTTC.

The J gene is TRBJ2-7, the V gene TRBV19; 7 bases agree with TRBD2. J lost 0 bases, V lost 6 bases, and 8 bases had no gene match. CDR1 LNHDA and CDR2 SQIVND come from the germline V gene (reference sequence). This CDR3 has 15 amino acids. For the CDR3, the DNA is TGTGCCAGTAGCTCAACGGGCGGGAGCTCCTACGAGCAGTACTTC. Translation: CASSSTGGSSYEQYF.